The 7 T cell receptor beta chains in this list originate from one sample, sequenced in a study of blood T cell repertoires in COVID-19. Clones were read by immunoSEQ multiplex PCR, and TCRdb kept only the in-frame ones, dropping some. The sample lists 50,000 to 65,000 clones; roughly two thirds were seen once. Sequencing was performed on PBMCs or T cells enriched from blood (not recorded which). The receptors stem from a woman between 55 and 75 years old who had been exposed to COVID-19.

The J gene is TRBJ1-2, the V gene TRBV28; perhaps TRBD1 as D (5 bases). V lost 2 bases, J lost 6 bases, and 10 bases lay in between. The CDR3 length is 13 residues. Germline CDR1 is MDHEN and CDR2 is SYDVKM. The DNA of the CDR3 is TGTGCCAGCAGTTTACAGGGCTACGATGGCTACACCTTC. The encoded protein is CASSLQGYDGYTF.

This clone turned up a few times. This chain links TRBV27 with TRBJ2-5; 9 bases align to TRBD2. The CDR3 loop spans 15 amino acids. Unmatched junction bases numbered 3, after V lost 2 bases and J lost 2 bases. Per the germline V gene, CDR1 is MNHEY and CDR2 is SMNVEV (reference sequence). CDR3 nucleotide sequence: TGTGCCAGCAGTTTACTAGCGGGAATACAAGAGACCCAGTACTTC. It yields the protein CASSLLAGIQETQYF.

As DNA, the CDR3 is TGTGCCAGCAGCTCCCCCCCAAGCGTTGAGCAGTTCTTC. Amino acids: CASSSPPSVEQFF. The V call is TRBV7-3, the J call TRBJ2-1; the D is unclear. The V end was cut by 4 bases, the J end by 9 bases, with 13 bases between. The length of the CDR3 is 13 residues. Germline V gene lookup returns CDR1 SGHTA and CDR2 FQGTGA.

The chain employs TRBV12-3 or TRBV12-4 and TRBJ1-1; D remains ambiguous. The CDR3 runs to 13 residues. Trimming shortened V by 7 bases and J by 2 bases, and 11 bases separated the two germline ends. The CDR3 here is CASTLTANTEAFF. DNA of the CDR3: TGTGCCAGCACCCTTACAGCTAACACTGAAGCTTTCTTT.

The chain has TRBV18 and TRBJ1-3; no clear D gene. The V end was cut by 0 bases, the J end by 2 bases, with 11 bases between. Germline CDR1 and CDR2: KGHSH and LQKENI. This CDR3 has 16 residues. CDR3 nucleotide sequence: TGTGCCAGCTCACCACCGTCGGGGAAGGCTGGAAACACCATATATTTT. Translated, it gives CASSPPSGKAGNTIYF.

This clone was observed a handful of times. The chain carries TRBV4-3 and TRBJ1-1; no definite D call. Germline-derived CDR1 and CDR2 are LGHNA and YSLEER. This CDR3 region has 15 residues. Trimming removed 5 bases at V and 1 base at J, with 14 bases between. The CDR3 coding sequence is TGCGCCAGCAGCTTGTCGGCGGGAGGGAACACTGAAGCTTTCTTT. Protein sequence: CASSLSAGGNTEAFF.

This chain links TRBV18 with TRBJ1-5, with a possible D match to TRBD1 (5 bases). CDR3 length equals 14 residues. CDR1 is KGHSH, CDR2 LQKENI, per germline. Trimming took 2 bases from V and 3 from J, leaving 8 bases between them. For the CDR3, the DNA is TGTGCCAGCTCACCATCAGGGAACAATCAGCCCCAGCATTTT. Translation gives CASSPSGNNQPQHF. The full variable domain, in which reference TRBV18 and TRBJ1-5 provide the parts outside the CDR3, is NAGVMQNPRHLVRRRGQEARLRCSPMKGHSHVYWYRQLPEEGLKFMVYLQKENIIDESGMPKERFSAEFPKEGPSILRIQQVVRGDSAAYFCASSPSGNNQPQHFGDGTRLSIL.